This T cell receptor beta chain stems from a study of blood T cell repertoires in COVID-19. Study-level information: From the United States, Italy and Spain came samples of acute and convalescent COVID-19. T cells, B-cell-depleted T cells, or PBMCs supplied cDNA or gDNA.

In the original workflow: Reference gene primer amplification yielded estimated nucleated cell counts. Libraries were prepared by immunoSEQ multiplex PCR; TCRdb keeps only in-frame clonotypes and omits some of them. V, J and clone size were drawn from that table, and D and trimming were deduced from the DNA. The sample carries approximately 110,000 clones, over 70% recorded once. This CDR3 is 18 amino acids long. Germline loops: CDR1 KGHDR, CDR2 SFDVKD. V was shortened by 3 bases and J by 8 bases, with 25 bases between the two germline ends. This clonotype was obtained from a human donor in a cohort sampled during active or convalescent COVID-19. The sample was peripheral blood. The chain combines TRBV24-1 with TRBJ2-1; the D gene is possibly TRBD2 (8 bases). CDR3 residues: CATSDPRTGLGGGHEQFF. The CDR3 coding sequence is TGTGCCACCAGTGATCCTAGGACAGGCCTCGGGGGGGGACATGAGCAGTTCTTC.